This T cell receptor beta chain is drawn from a study of blood T cell repertoires in COVID-19. Trimming cost V 4 bases and J 8 bases; bases outside gene matches: 9. The CDR3 contains 16 residues. The germline gives CDR1 LNHDA, CDR2 SQIVND (reference sequence). Clones were sequenced by immunoSEQ multiplex PCR, and TCRdb holds only the in-frame ones, with some missing. The sample includes about 240,000 clones, roughly four fifths seen only once; the top ten take 9.5% to 15%. The sequenced sample consisted of peripheral blood. V usage is TRBV19 and J usage is TRBJ2-1, with 12 bases aligning to TRBD1. The source is a woman aged 55 to 70 with active or convalescent COVID-19. The chain's CDR3 is CASSTSGTGGGHEQFF. The CDR3 DNA is TGTGCCAGTAGTACCTCCGGGACAGGGGGCGGTCATGAGCAGTTCTTC.